The clone carrying this T cell receptor beta chain was observed a handful of times. This sample stems from a study of metastatic and nonmetastatic thyroid tumors. Patients were all untreated before their thyroid surgery. TCRdb reprocessed the PCR reads via MiXCR. This table holds approximately 17,000 clones, roughly a quarter found once. The CDR3 is made up of 13 amino acids. Germline assignment: CDR1 DFQATT and CDR2 SNEGSKA (reference sequence). Germline trimming cut 5 bases from V and 2 bases from J; bases unmatched to any gene: 5. The sequencing sample was made of adjacent normal tissue. The TCR was taken from a female donor with papillary thyroid cancer or a benign thyroid nodule (not recorded which). Some clones in this sample may be carry-over from other donors' samples. The chain recombines TRBV20-1 with TRBJ1-1, with TRBD1 matching 7 bases. CDR3 in amino acids: CSAADRVNTEAFF. The CDR3 nucleotides read TGCAGTGCTGCCGACAGGGTTAACACTGAAGCTTTCTTT.